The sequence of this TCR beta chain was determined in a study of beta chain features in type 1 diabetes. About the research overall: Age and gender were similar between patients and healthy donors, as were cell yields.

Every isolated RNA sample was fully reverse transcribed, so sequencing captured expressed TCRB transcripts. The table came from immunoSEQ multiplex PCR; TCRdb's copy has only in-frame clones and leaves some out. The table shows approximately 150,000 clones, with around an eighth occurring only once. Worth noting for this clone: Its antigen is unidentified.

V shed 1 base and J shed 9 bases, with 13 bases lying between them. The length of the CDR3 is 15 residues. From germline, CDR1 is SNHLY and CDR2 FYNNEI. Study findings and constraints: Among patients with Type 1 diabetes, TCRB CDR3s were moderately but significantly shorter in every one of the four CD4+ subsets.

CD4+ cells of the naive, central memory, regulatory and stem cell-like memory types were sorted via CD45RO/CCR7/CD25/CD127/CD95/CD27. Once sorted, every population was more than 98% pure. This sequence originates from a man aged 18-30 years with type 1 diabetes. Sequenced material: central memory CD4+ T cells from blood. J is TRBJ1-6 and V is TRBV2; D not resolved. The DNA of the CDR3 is TGTGCCAGCAGTGAAGTCGGTTATTCGGGTTCACCCCTCCACTTT. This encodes CASSEVGYSGSPLHF.